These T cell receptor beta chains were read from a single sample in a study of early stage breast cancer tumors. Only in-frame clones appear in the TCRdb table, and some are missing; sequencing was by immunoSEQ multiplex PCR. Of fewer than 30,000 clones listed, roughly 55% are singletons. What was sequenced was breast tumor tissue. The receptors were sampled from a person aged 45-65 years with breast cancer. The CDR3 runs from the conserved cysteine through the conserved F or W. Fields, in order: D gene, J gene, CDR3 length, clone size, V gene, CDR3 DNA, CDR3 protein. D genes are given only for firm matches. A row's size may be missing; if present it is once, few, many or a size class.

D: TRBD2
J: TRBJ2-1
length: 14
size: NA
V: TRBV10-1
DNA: TGCGCCAGCAGTGACGGGGGGGCCTACAATGAGCAGTTCTTC
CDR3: CASSDGGAYNEQFF

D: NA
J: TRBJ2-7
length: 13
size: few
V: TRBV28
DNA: TGTGCCAGCTTGAGTTTTTTGGTGGGCGAGCAGTACTTC
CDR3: CASLSFLVGEQYF

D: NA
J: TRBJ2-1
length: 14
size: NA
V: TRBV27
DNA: TGTGCCAGCAGTTTCGGGAGATCGTGGAATGAGCAGTTCTTC
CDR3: CASSFGRSWNEQFF

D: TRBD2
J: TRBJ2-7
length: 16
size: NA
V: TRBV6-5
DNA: TGTGCCAGCAGTTACACCGGGACTAATGTCGCCCACGAGCAGTACTTC
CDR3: CASSYTGTNVAHEQYF

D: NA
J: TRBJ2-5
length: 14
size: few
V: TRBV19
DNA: TGTGCCAGTAGTCGGGAGCTTTACCAAGAGACCCAGTACTTC
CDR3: CASSRELYQETQYF

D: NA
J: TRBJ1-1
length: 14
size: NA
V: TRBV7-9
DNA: TGTGCCAGCAGCTTAGAGGGGTGGAACACTGAAGCTTTCTTT
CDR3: CASSLEGWNTEAFF

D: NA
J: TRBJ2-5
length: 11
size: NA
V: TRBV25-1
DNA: TGTGCCACCTGGGGGATGGAGACCCAGTACTTC
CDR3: CATWGMETQYF

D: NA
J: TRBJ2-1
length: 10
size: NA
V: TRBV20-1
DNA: TGCAGTGCTAAAAGAAATGAGCAGTTCTTC
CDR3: CSAKRNEQFF

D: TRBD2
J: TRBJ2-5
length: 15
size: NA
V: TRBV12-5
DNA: TGTGCTAGTGGTTTGGGTAGCGGGGGCCAAGAGACCCAGTACTTC
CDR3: CASGLGSGGQETQYF

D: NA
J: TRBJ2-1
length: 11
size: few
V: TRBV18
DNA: TGTGCCAGCTCACCAGGCAATGAGCAGTTCTTC
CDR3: CASSPGNEQFF

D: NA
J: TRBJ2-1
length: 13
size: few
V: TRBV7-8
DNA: TGTGCCAGCAGCTTGGGGACCTACAATGAGCAGTTCTTC
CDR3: CASSLGTYNEQFF

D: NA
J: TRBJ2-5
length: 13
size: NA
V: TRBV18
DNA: TGTGCCAGCTCACCGAACAGCCAAGAGACCCAGTACTTC
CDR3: CASSPNSQETQYF

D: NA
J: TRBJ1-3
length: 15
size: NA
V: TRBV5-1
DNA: TGCGCCAGCAGCTTTGACAGGAGAACTGGAAACACCATATATTTT
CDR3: CASSFDRRTGNTIYF

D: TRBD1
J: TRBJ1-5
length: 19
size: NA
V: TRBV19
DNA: TGTGCCAGTGGGATCCGGGACAGGCCCAGCAGTTATAGCAATCAGCCCCAGCATTTT
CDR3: CASGIRDRPSSYSNQPQHF

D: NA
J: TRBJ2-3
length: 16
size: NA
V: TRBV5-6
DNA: TGTGCCAGCAGCACCCAGCGGGTAAAGGGGGCAGATACGCAGTATTTT
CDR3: CASSTQRVKGADTQYF

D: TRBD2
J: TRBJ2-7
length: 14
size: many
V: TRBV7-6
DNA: TGTGCCAGCAGCTTACTAGCGGGAGTCTACGAGCAGTACTTC
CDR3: CASSLLAGVYEQYF

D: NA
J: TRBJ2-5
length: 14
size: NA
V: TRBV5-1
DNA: TGCGCCAGCAGCTTACAGCACAGCCAAGAGACCCAGTACTTC
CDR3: CASSLQHSQETQYF

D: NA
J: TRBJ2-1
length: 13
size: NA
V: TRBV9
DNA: TGTGCCAGCAGCGTAGGGCAGGGGAATGAGCAGTTCTTC
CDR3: CASSVGQGNEQFF

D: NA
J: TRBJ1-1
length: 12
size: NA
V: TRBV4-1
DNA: TGCGCCAGCAGCCGGGAGAACACTGAAGCTTTCTTT
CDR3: CASSRENTEAFF

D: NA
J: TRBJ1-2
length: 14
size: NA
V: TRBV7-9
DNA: TGTGCCAGCAGCTTAGTTGGAGGGGAGGATGGCTACACCTTC
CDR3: CASSLVGGEDGYTF

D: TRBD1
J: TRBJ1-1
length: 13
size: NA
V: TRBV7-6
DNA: TGTGCCAGCAGCAAGGACAGGGGTGACGAAGCTTTCTTT
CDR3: CASSKDRGDEAFF

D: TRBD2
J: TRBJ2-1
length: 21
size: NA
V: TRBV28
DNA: TGTGCCAGCAGTCTTCCCTGGGGGGGCGCTACTAGCGGGAGGAGCAAGCGTGAGCAGTTCTTC
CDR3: CASSLPWGGATSGRSKREQFF

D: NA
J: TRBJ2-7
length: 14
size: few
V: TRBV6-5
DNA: TGTGCCAGCAGTCGACAAGGGCCTCCCTACGAGCAGTACTTC
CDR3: CASSRQGPPYEQYF

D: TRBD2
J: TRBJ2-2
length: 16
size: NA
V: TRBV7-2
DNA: TGTGCCAGCAGCCTAAGATTGACTAGCGGCACCGGGGAGCTGTTTTTT
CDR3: CASSLRLTSGTGELFF

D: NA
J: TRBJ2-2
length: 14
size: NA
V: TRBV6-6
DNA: TGTGCCAGCAGTTTTTCGTCTCCACCCGGGGAGCTGTTTTTT
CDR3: CASSFSSPPGELFF

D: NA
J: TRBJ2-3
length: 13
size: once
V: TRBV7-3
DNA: TGTGCCAGCAGCCTCCATCGGACAGATACGCAGTATTTT
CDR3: CASSLHRTDTQYF

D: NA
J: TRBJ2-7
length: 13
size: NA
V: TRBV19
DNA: TGTGCCAGTAGTTCAGTAGTGGGGGCCGAGCAGTACTTC
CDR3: CASSSVVGAEQYF

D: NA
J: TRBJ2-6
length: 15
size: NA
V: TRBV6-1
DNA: TGTGCCAGCAGTGAAGGGTGGGCAGGGGCCAACGTCCTGACTTTC
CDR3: CASSEGWAGANVLTF

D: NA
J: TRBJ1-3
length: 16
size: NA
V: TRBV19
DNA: TGTGCCAGTATAAGGAGTAGGGCGAGCTCTGGAAACACCATATATTTT
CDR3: CASIRSRASSGNTIYF

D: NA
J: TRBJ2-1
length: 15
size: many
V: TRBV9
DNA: TGTGCCAGCAGCGTACAGGGGACGTACTACAATGAGCAGTTCTTC
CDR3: CASSVQGTYYNEQFF

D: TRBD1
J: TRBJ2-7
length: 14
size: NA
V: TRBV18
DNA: TGTGCCAGCTCCCCGGGGACAGGGGCAGGGGAGCAGTACTTC
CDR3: CASSPGTGAGEQYF

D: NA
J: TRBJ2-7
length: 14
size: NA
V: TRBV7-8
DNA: TGTGCCAGCAGCTTATCCGTCACGTCCTACGAGCAGTACTTC
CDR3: CASSLSVTSYEQYF

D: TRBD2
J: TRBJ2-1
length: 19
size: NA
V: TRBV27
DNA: TGTGCCAGCAGCCGGACTAGCGGGAGCTCAGGGGCCACCTACAATGAGCAGTTCTTC
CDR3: CASSRTSGSSGATYNEQFF

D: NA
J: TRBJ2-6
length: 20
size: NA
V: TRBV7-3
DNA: TGTGCCAGCAGCGTCTCCCTGGAGGCAGGCTCCCGCTCTGGGGCCAACGTCCTGACTTTC
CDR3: CASSVSLEAGSRSGANVLTF

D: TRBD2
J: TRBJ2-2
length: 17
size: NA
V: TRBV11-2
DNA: TGTGCCAGCAGCTTAGTGTTTGGTCTAGCGGGCACCGGGGAGCTGTTTTTT
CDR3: CASSLVFGLAGTGELFF

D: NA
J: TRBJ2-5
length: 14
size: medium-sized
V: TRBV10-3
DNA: TGTGCCATCAGTGGAGACACCGAGGGGGAGACCCAGTACTTC
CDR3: CAISGDTEGETQYF

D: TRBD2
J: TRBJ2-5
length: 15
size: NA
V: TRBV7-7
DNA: TGTGCTAGCAGCCAGATGAGCGGGAGCGGGGAGACCCAGTACTTC
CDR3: CASSQMSGSGETQYF

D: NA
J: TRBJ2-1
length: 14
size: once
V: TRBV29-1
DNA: TGCAGCGTTGGACGGCTCTCCCCCTACAATGAGCAGTTCTTC
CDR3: CSVGRLSPYNEQFF

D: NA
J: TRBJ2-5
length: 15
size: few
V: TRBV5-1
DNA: TGCGCCAGCAGGTTGAGAGCTTCCACGTGGGAGACCCAGTACTTC
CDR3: CASRLRASTWETQYF

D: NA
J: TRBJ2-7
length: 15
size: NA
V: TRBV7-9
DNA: TGTGCCAGCAGCTTATTAGGCGGGACTTCCTACGAGCAGTACTTC
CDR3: CASSLLGGTSYEQYF

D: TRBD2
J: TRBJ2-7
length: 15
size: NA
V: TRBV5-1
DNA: TGCGCCAGCAGCTTGTTAGCGGGAGGTATCTACGAGCAGTACTTC
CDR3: CASSLLAGGIYEQYF

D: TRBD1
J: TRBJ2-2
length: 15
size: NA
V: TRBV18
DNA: TGTGCCAGCTCACCTTGGGGACAGGCCACCGGGGAGCTGTTTTTT
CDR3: CASSPWGQATGELFF

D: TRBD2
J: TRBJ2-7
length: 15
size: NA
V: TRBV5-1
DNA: TGCGCCAGCAGCATGACTAGCGGGAGCATTGGCGAGCAGTACTTC
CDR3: CASSMTSGSIGEQYF

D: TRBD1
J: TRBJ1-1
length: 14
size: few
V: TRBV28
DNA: TGTGCCAGCAGTTTGGGACAGAGCGGCACTGAAGCTTTCTTT
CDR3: CASSLGQSGTEAFF

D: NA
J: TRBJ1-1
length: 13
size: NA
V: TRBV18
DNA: TGTGCCAGCTCGTCGGAGCTGAACACTGAAGCTTTCTTT
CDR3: CASSSELNTEAFF

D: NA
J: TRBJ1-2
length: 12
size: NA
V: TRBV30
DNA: TGTGCCTGGAATCAGGGTGGCTATGGCTACACCTTC
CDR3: CAWNQGGYGYTF

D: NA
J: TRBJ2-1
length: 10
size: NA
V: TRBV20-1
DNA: TGCAGTGCGACAGACCATGAGCAGTTCTTC
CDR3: CSATDHEQFF

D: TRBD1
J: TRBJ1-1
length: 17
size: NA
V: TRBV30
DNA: TGTGCCTGGAGTGGATGGACAGGGGGCGCAGAGCTTACTGAAGCTTTCTTT
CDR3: CAWSGWTGGAELTEAFF

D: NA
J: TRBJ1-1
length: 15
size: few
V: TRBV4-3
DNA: TGCGCCAGCAGCCAAGAAAAAGAGTTTTTCACTGAAGCTTTCTTT
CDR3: CASSQEKEFFTEAFF

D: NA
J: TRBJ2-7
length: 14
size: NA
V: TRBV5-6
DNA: TGTGCCAGCAGCTTGGTTCCAGGGAGCTACGAGCAGTACTTC
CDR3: CASSLVPGSYEQYF

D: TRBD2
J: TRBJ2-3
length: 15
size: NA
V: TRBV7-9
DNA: TGTGCCAGCAGCTTAAAAGCGGGAGGGACAGATACGCAGTATTTT
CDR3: CASSLKAGGTDTQYF

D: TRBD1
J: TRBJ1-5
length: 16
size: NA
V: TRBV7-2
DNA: TGTGCCAGCAGCTTAGGGGGGACAGGGCAGAGCCAGCCCCAGCATTTT
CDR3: CASSLGGTGQSQPQHF

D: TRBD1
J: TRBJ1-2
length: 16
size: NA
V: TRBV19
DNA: TGTGCCAGTAGTAACCCGCGGACAGGGGGCGGATATGGCTACACCTTC
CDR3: CASSNPRTGGGYGYTF